This T cell receptor (beta chain) was retrieved from a study of blood T cells in healthy people across ages. The V gene's germline CDR1 is SGHTA and CDR2 FQGNSA. This CDR3 spans 16 amino acids. Germline trimming cut 2 bases from V and 6 bases from J; bases unmatched to any gene: 8. It was with a sample-barcoded 5' primer and a J-beta primer mix that a second PCR of about 6 to 11 cycles was run. Each CDR3 protein gets one entry after TCRdb re-called the 5' RACE reads with MiXCR. This table holds about 680,000 distinct CDR3 sequences, about half found once. The clonotype comes from a woman aged 55-69 years in good health. Sequenced sample: blood. This rearrangement joins TRBV7-2 to TRBJ2-2, with TRBD1 identical over 8 bases. The CDR3 DNA sequence: TGTGCCAGCAGCTTATTTGGACAGGGTCTTGCCGGGGAGCTGTTTTTT. Protein sequence: CASSLFGQGLAGELFF.